This TCR beta chain was sequenced for a study of siplizumab effects on memory and regulatory T cells. This clone was seen only once. Sequenced by immunoSEQ multiplex PCR; TCRdb stores in-frame clones only, minus some. The profile shows about 100,000 clones, about 91% of them singletons. Germline values: CDR1 SGHDT, CDR2 YYEEEE. V was cut by 0 bases and J by 3 bases, with 9 bases left in between. This CDR3 has 14 amino acids. The specimen was CD4+ T cells sorted from blood. The gene calls are TRBV5-6 and TRBJ1-1, with D perhaps TRBD1 (5 bases). The TCR was taken from a human donor in good health. The DNA for the CDR3 is TGTGCCAGCAGCTTGGGGGGCCCGGACACTGAAGCTTTCTTT. Amino acids: CASSLGGPDTEAFF.